This T cell receptor beta chain was captured by sequencing in a study of T cell responses to AZD1222 COVID-19 vaccine. For the study at large: It was second doses at about 4 or about 12 weeks that were pooled.

A note on this clone: Its antigen is unidentified.

Measured with immunoSEQ multiplex PCR; TCRdb has only the in-frame clones, and not every one. The sample shows approximately 100,000 clones, 91% of them seen only once. Study-wide results and caveats: Spike was spanned by vaccine-associated CD4 TCRs, which were dominant at 160-218 and 743-854.

V lost 11 bases to trimming and J lost 6 bases, with 20 bases between them. The CDR3 has 13 residues. Germline V gives CDR1 LNHDA, CDR2 SQIVND (reference sequence). The chain combines TRBV19 with TRBJ2-7, with TRBD1 as a possible D gene (6 bases). The sample in question was peripheral blood, obtained on day 0 of AZD1222 vaccination. The sequence was obtained from an adult in good health. The CDR3 loop reads CAVSKGDLREQYF. The CDR3 nucleotides are TGTGCCGTGAGTAAGGGGGACCTGCGCGAGCAGTACTTC. Full variable domain (remainder filled in from reference TRBV19 and TRBJ2-7): DGGITQSPKYLFRKEGQNVTLSCEQNLNHDAMYWYRQDPGQGLRLIYYSQIVNDFQKGDIAEGYSVSREKKESFPLTVTSAQKNPTAFYLCAVSKGDLREQYFGPGTRLTVT.